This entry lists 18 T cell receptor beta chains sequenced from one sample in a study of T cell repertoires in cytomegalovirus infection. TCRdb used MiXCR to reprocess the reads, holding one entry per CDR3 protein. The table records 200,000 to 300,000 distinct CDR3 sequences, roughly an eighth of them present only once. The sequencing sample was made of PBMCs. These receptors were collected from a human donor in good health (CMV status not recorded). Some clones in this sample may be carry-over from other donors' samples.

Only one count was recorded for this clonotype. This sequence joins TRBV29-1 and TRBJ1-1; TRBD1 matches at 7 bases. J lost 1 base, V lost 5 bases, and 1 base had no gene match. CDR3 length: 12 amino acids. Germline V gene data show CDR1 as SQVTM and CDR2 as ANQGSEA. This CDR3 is CSVRTGNTEAFF. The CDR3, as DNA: TGCAGCGTTCGGACAGGGAACACTGAAGCTTTCTTT.

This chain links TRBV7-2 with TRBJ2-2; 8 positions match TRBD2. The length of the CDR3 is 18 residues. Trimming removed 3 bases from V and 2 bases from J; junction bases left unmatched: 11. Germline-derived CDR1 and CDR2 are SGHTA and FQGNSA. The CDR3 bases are TGTGCCAGCAGCTTCCCCCTCCCGGGAGGGTCTAACACCGGGGAGCTGTTTTTT. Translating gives CASSFPLPGGSNTGELFF.

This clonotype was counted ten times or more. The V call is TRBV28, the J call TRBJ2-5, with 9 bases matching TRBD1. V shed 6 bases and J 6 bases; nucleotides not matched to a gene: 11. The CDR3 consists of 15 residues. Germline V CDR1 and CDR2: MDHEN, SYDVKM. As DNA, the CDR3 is TGTGCCAGCAGCCGGTCACAGGGGGCTGTAAAGACCCAGTACTTC. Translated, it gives CASSRSQGAVKTQYF.

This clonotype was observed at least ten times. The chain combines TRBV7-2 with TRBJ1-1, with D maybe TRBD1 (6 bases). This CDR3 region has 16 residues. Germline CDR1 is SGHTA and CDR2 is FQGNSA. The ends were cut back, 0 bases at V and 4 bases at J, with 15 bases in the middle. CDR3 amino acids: CASSLAGGAGGTEAFF. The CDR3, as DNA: TGTGCCAGCAGCTTAGCCGGGGGCGCGGGAGGCACTGAAGCTTTCTTT.

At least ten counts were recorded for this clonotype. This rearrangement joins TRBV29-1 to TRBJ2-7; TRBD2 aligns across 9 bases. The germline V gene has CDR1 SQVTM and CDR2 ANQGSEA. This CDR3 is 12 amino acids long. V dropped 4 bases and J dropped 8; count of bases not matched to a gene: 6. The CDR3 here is CSVVSGSSQQYF. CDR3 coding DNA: TGCAGCGTTGTTAGCGGGAGCAGTCAGCAGTACTTC.

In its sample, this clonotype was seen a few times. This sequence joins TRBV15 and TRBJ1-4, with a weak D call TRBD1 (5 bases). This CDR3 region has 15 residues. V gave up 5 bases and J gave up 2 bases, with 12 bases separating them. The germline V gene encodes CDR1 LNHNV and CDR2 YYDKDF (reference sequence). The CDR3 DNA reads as TGTGCCACCAGCTCATGGGGGGGGACTAATGAAAAACTGTTTTTT. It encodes CATSSWGGTNEKLFF.

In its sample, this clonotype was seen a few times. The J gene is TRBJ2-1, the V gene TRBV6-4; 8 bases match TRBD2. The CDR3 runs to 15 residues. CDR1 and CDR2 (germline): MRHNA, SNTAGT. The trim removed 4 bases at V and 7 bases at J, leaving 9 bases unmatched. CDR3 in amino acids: CASSVGSGRVNEQFF. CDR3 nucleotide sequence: TGTGCCAGCAGTGTGGGAAGCGGGAGAGTAAATGAGCAGTTCTTC.

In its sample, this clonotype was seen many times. The CDR3 bases are TGTGCCAGCAGCTTAGGCGCGACGGCAGATACGCAGTATTTT. This codes for CASSLGATADTQYF. The J gene is TRBJ2-3, the V gene TRBV7-9; no clear D gene. V dropped 1 base and J dropped 4 bases, with 9 bases sitting between them. The CDR3 runs to 14 residues. Germline V gene lookup returns CDR1 SEHNR and CDR2 FQNEAQ (reference sequence).

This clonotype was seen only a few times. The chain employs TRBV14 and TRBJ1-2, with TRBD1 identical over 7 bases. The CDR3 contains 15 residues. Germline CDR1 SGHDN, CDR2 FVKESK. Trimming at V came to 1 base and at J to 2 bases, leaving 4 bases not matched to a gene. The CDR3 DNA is TGTGCCAGCAGCCAAGGAGACAGGGTCAACTATGGCTACACCTTC. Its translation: CASSQGDRVNYGYTF. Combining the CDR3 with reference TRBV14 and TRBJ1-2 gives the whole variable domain EAGVTQFPSHSVIEKGQTVTLRCDPISGHDNLYWYRRVMGKEIKFLLHFVKESKQDESGMPNNRFLAERTGGTYSTLKVQPAELEDSGVYFCASSQGDRVNYGYTFGSGTRLTVV.

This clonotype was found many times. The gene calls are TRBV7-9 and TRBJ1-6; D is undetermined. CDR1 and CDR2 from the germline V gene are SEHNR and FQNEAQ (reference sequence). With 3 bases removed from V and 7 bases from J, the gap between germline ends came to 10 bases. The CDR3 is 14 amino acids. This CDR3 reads CASSLDVGNSPLHF. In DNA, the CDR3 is TGTGCCAGCAGCTTGGATGTTGGGAATTCACCCCTCCACTTT.

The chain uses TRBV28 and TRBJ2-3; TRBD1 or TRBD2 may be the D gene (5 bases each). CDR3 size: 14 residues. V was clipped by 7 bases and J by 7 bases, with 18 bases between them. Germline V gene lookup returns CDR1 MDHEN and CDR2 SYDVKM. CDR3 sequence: CASTAGTRLNTQYF. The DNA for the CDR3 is TGTGCCAGCACCGCCGGGACCCGATTAAATACGCAGTATTTT.

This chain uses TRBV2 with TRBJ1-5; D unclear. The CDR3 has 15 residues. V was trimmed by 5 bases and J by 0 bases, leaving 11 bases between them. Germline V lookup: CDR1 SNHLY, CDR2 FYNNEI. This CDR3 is CASSPIQNSNQPQHF. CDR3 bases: TGTGCCAGCAGTCCTATACAGAATAGCAATCAGCCCCAGCATTTT.

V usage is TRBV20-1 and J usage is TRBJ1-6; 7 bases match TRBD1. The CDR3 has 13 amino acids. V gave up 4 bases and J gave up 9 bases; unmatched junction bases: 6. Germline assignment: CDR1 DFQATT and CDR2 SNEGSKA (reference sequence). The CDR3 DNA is TGCAGTGCTAACTTGGACAGGATTTCACCCCTCCACTTT. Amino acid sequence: CSANLDRISPLHF.

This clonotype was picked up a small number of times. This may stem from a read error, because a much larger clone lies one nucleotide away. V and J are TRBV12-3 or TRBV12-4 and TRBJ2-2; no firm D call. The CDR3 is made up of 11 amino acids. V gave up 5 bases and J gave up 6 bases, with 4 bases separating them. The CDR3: CASSPPGELFF. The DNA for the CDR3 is TGTGCCAGCAGTCCCCCCGGGGAGCTGTTTTTT.

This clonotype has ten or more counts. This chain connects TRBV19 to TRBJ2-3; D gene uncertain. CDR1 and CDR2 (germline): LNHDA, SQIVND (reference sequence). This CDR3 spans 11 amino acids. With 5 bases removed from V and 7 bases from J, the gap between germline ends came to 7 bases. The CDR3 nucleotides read TGTGCCAGTAGTCGCCAAAATACGCAGTATTTT. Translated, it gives CASSRQNTQYF. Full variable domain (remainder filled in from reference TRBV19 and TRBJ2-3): DGGITQSPKYLFRKEGQNVTLSCEQNLNHDAMYWYRQDPGQGLRLIYYSQIVNDFQKGDIAEGYSVSREKKESFPLTVTSAQKNPTAFYLCASSRQNTQYFGPGTRLTVL.

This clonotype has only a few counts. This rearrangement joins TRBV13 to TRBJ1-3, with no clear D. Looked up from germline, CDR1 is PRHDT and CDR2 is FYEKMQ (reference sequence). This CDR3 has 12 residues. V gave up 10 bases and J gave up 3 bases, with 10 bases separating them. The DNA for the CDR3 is TGTGCCACATCCCTGTTTGGAAACACCATATATTTT. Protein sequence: CATSLFGNTIYF.

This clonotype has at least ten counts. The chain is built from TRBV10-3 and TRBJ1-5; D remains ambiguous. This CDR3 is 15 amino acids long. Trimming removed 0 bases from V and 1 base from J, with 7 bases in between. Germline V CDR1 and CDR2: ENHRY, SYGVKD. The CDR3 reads CAISESRGSNQPQHF. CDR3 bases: TGTGCCATCAGTGAGTCTAGAGGGAGCAATCAGCCCCAGCATTTT.

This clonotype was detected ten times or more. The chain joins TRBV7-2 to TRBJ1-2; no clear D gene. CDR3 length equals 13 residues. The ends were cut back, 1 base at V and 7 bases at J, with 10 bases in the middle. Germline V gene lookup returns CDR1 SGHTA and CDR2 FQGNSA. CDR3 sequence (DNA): TGTGCCAGCAGCTTAGATGGGCGCGGTGGCTACACCTTC. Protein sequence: CASSLDGRGGYTF.